The 23 T cell receptor beta chains in this list originate from one sample, sequenced in a study of blood T cell repertoires in COVID-19. The assay was immunoSEQ multiplex PCR, and TCRdb's table has in-frame clones only and misses some. The sample has around 170,000 clones; 80% to 90% are singletons. The sample taken for sequencing was peripheral blood. The receptors shown here come from a man between 18 and 29 years old who had recovered from COVID-19.

The chain recombines TRBV27 with TRBJ2-7; tentative D call: TRBD1 (5 bases). V lost 4 bases and J 1 base, leaving 8 bases between the germline ends. CDR1 is MNHEY, CDR2 SMNVEV, per germline (reference sequence). The CDR3 length is 13 residues. This chain's CDR3 is CASSSRQSYEQYF. In nucleotides, the CDR3 is TGTGCCAGCAGTTCACGACAGTCCTACGAGCAGTACTTC.

The chain uses TRBV9 and TRBJ2-7; the match to TRBD1 covers 9 bases. CDR1 is SGDLS and CDR2 is YYNGEE in the germline V gene. The CDR3 is made up of 14 amino acids. Germline trimming cut 5 bases from V and 6 bases from J; bases unmatched to any gene: 9. The CDR3 nucleotides read TGTGCCAGCAGTCTAACCGGGACAGGGACCGAGCAGTACTTC. Its translation: CASSLTGTGTEQYF.

This CDR3 is CASSPGLTSYEQYF. The CDR3 DNA reads TGTGCCAGCTCACCAGGGCTCACTTCCTACGAGCAGTACTTC. This chain connects TRBV18 to TRBJ2-7; no clear D gene. The CDR3 consists of 14 residues. Trimming removed 2 bases from V and 1 base from J, with 9 bases in between. The V gene's germline CDR1 is KGHSH and CDR2 LQKENI.

This chain joins TRBV18 and TRBJ2-5; perhaps TRBD2 as D (6 bases). This CDR3 has 15 amino acids. Germline V gene sequence: CDR1 KGHSH, CDR2 LQKENI. V lost 3 bases to trimming and J lost 1 base, with 12 bases between them. The CDR3 is CASSPSGLIQETQYF. The CDR3 DNA is TGTGCCAGCTCACCCTCCGGACTAATCCAAGAGACCCAGTACTTC. Looking up the rest from reference TRBV18 and TRBJ2-5 gives the full variable domain: NAGVMQNPRHLVRRRGQEARLRCSPMKGHSHVYWYRQLPEEGLKFMVYLQKENIIDESGMPKERFSAEFPKEGPSILRIQQVVRGDSAAYFCASSPSGLIQETQYFGPGTRLLVL.

The gene calls are TRBV10-2 and TRBJ2-7, with 8 positions matching TRBD2. The germline CDR1 and CDR2 sequences are WSHSY and SAAADI. J lost 4 bases, V lost 3 bases, and 8 bases had no gene match. This CDR3 is built from 15 residues. The CDR3 DNA reads as TGCGCCAGCAGTGACGTACCAGCGGGAGAATACGAGCAGTACTTC. Amino acid sequence: CASSDVPAGEYEQYF.

V gene TRBV4-3 combines with J gene TRBJ2-1; a weak D match, TRBD1 (5 bases). The germline CDR1 and CDR2 sequences are LGHNA and YSLEER. The V and J ends lost 3 bases and 5 bases respectively, with 11 bases between them. The CDR3 contains 14 residues. The CDR3 DNA follows: TGCGCCAGCAGCCACGGACAAAAGCACAATGAGCAGTTCTTC. Protein sequence: CASSHGQKHNEQFF.

The genes are TRBV28 and TRBJ1-2; TRBD1 matches 7 bases. The CDR3 loop spans 15 amino acids. CDR1 and CDR2 (germline): MDHEN, SYDVKM. V trimming: 6 bases; J trimming: 0 bases; junction bases outside the gene matches: 7. The CDR3 sequence: CASSSRGTANYGYTF. The CDR3 nucleotides read TGTGCCAGCAGCTCCCGCGGGACAGCTAACTATGGCTACACCTTC.

The chain couples TRBV3-1 (or the pseudogene TRBV3-2) to TRBJ2-1; 10 bases align to TRBD2. Germline values: CDR1 LGHDT, CDR2 YNNKEL (reference sequence). The CDR3 runs to 18 residues. The ends lost 4 bases at V and 0 bases at J; junction bases unmatched: 9. CDR3 in DNA: TGTGCCAGCAGCCGGGGTACTCTAGCGGGAGCCTCCTACAATGAGCAGTTCTTC. This codes for CASSRGTLAGASYNEQFF.

This clone has only one observation. The chain has TRBV28 and TRBJ2-2, with D maybe TRBD1 (5 bases). Between the trimmed V and J ends, which lost 1 base and 0 bases, there was a span of 9 bases. This CDR3 is built from 16 residues. Germline CDR1 MDHEN, CDR2 SYDVKM. Here the CDR3 reads CASSLFPGTNTGELFF. CDR3 DNA sequence: TGTGCCAGCAGTTTATTTCCAGGGACGAACACCGGGGAGCTGTTTTTT.

This sequence joins TRBV28 and TRBJ2-7, with a possible D match to TRBD2 (5 bases). From germline, CDR1 is MDHEN and CDR2 SYDVKM. This CDR3 comprises 14 residues. V was clipped by 4 bases and J by 3 bases, with 13 bases between them. The CDR3 region is CASSSPGRDYEQYF. CDR3 DNA sequence: TGTGCCAGCAGTTCCCCCGGACGGGACTACGAGCAGTACTTC.

The chain is built from TRBV6-1 and TRBJ1-3; no clear D gene. The germline gives CDR1 MNHNS, CDR2 SASEGT. V was trimmed by 1 base and J by 3 bases, leaving 13 bases between them. The CDR3 spans 16 residues. CDR3 loop: CASSEGAGRYGNTIYF. The CDR3 DNA reads TGTGCCAGCAGTGAAGGGGCAGGAAGATATGGAAACACCATATATTTT.

The gene calls are TRBV5-4 and TRBJ2-1; a weak D match, TRBD2 (6 bases). The germline gives CDR1 SGHNT, CDR2 YYREEE (reference sequence). Trimming pared 4 bases from V and 5 bases from J, leaving 16 bases between. This CDR3 spans 15 amino acids. The CDR3 sequence is CASSPRVSGNNEQFF. The CDR3 bases are TGTGCCAGCAGCCCGAGGGTTAGCGGCAACAATGAGCAGTTCTTC.

This chain links TRBV6-5 with TRBJ2-6; D unresolved. With 0 bases removed from V and 0 bases from J, the gap between germline ends came to 6 bases. The CDR3 totals 16 residues. Germline V CDR1 and CDR2: MNHEY, SVGAGI. CDR3 amino acids: CASSYSQISGANVLTF. In DNA, the CDR3 is TGTGCCAGCAGTTACTCCCAGATCTCTGGGGCCAACGTCCTGACTTTC.

The chain joins TRBV29-1 to TRBJ1-1; maybe TRBD1 (6 bases). Germline V gene data show CDR1 as SQVTM and CDR2 as ANQGSEA. V was pared by 4 bases and J by 4 bases, with 13 bases between. This CDR3 has 13 amino acids. The CDR3 loop reads CSVGLRGGTEAFF. The CDR3 nucleotides are TGCAGCGTTGGTCTTAGGGGGGGCACTGAAGCTTTCTTT.

This clone was observed a single time. This chain connects TRBV7-9 to TRBJ1-2; D possibly corresponds to TRBD1 (5 bases). The germline CDR1 and CDR2 sequences are SEHNR and FQNEAQ (reference sequence). The CDR3 contains 16 residues. V lost 1 base to trimming and J lost 2 bases, with 14 bases between them. The CDR3 loop is CASSLEAGRSNYGYTF. The CDR3 DNA reads TGTGCCAGCAGCTTAGAGGCAGGGCGGTCCAACTATGGCTACACCTTC.

The chain uses TRBV9 and TRBJ2-2, with a possible D match to TRBD1 (5 bases). Between the trimmed V and J ends, which lost 4 bases and 8 bases, there was a span of 12 bases. Germline V gene lookup returns CDR1 SGDLS and CDR2 YYNGEE. The CDR3 is made up of 13 amino acids. The DNA of the CDR3 is TGTGCCAGCAGCTCCCAGAACAGGGGGGAGCTGTTTTTT. It encodes CASSSQNRGELFF.

V usage is TRBV7-6 and J usage is TRBJ1-2; 9 bases agree with TRBD1. The V gene end was trimmed by 6 bases and the J gene end by 2 bases; junction bases not matched to a gene: 4. The germline CDR1 and CDR2 sequences are SGHVS and FNYEAQ. This CDR3 comprises 14 residues. The DNA for the CDR3 is TGTGCCAGCAGTAAAGGGACAGGGAACTATGGCTACACCTTC. Translation gives CASSKGTGNYGYTF.

The table lists this clone with a few counts. The chain links TRBV6-5 to TRBJ1-1, with 9 bases aligning to TRBD1. From germline, CDR1 is MNHEY and CDR2 SVGAGI. After removal of 2 bases from V and 4 bases from J, the junction contained 5 bases not matched to a gene. The CDR3 extends over 15 amino acids. CDR3: CASSYAATGGTEAFF. The CDR3 bases are TGTGCCAGCAGTTACGCCGCGACAGGGGGCACTGAAGCTTTCTTT.

The chain recombines TRBV4-3 with TRBJ2-1; 7 bases are a match to TRBD2. The ends lost 0 bases at V and 1 base at J; junction bases unmatched: 0. CDR1 is LGHNA, CDR2 YSLEER, per germline. This CDR3 contains 15 residues. The CDR3 bases are TGCGCCAGCAGCCAAGAGGGGGGGTCCTACAATGAGCAGTTCTTC. Protein: CASSQEGGSYNEQFF.

The V call is TRBV10-2, the J call TRBJ2-7; possibly TRBD1 for D (6 bases). CDR3 length: 14 amino acids. CDR1 WSHSY and CDR2 SAAADI come from the germline V gene. Trimming removed 5 bases from V and 0 bases from J, with 11 bases in between. The CDR3 loop reads CASSWVGASYEQYF. Here the CDR3 DNA reads TGCGCCAGCAGTTGGGTGGGGGCCTCCTACGAGCAGTACTTC.

The chain uses TRBV7-6 and TRBJ2-7, with D possibly being TRBD2 (6 bases). This CDR3 contains 18 residues. In germline, CDR1 is SGHVS, CDR2 FNYEAQ. Trimming shortened V by 1 base and J by 6 bases, and 25 bases separated the two germline ends. The DNA for the CDR3 is TGTGCCAGCAGCTTAGGGGGTGCGGGGCCGGCGTTTCTGGGCGAGCAGTACTTC. Protein product: CASSLGGAGPAFLGEQYF.

The gene calls are TRBV6-5 and TRBJ1-1; no reliable D call. This CDR3 is built from 16 residues. V dropped 0 bases and J dropped 3 bases, with 14 bases sitting between them. CDR1 and CDR2 (germline): MNHEY, SVGAGI. CDR3 loop: CASSYSYGHRDTEAFF. The DNA for the CDR3 is TGTGCCAGCAGTTACTCGTACGGTCACCGGGACACTGAAGCTTTCTTT.

J is TRBJ2-2 and V is TRBV10-1; tentatively, D is TRBD2 (6 bases). Trimming took 8 bases from V and 8 from J, leaving 12 bases between them. Germline loops: CDR1 WNHNN, CDR2 SYGVQD (reference sequence). The CDR3 is 12 residues long. The CDR3 region is CASDGTPGELFF. In DNA form, the CDR3 reads TGCGCCAGCGATGGGACTCCGGGGGAGCTGTTTTTT.